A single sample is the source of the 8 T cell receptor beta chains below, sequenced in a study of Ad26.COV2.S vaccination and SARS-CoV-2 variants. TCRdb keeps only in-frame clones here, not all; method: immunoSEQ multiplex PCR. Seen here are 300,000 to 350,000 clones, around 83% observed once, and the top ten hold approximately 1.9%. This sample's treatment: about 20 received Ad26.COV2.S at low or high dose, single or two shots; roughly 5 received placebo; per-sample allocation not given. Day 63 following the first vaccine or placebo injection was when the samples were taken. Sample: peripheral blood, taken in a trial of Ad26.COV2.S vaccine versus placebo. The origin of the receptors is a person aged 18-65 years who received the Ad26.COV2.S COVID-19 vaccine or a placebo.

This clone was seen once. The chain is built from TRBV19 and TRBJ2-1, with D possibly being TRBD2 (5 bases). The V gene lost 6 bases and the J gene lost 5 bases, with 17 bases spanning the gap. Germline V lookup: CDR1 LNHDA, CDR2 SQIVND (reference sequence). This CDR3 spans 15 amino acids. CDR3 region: CASRVEGSMDNEQFF. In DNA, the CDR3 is TGTGCCAGTAGGGTAGAGGGCTCTATGGACAATGAGCAGTTCTTC.

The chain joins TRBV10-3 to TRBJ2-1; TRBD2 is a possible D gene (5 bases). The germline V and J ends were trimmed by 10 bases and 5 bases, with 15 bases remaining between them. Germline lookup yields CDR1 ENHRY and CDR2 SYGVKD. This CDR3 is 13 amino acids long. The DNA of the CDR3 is TGTGCCACCGAGGGCCTTAAGAACAATGAGCAGTTCTTC. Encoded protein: CATEGLKNNEQFF.

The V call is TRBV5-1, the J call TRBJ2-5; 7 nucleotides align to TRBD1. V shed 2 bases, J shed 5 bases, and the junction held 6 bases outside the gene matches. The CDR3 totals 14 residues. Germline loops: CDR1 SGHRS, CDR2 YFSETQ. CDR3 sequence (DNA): TGCGCCAGCAGCTTCACAGGGGCAGCTGAGACCCAGTACTTC. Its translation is CASSFTGAAETQYF.

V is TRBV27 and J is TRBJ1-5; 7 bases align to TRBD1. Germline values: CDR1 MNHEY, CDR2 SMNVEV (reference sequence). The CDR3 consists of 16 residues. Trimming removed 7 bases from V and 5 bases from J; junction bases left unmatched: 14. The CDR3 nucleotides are TGTGCCAGCATCCTTCGCTACACAGGGGAATATCAGCCCCAGCATTTT. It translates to CASILRYTGEYQPQHF.

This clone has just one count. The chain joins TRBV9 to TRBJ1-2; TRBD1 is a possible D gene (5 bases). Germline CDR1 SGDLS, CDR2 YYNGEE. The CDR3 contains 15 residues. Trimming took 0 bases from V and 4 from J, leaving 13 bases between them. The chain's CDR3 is CASSVEYRQSYGYTF. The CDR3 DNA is TGTGCCAGCAGCGTAGAATACCGACAGAGCTATGGCTACACCTTC.

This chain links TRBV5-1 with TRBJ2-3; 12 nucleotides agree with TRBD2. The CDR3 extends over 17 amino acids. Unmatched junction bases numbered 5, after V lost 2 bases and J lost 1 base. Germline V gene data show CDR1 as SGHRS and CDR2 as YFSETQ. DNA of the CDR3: TGCGCCAGCAGCTTTGGACTAGCGGGGCCCGGCACAGATACGCAGTATTTT. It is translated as CASSFGLAGPGTDTQYF.

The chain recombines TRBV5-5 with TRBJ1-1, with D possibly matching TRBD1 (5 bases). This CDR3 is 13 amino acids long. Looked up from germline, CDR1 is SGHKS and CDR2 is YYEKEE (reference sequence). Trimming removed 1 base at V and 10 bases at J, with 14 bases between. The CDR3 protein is CASSLMGDLGAFF. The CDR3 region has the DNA TGTGCCAGCAGCTTGATGGGGGATCTAGGAGCTTTCTTT. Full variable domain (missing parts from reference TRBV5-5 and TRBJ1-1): DAGVTQSPTHLIKTRGQQVTLRCSPISGHKSVSWYQQVLGQGPQFIFQYYEKEERGRGNFPDRFSARQFPNYSSELNVNALLLGDSALYLCASSLMGDLGAFFGQGTRLTVV.

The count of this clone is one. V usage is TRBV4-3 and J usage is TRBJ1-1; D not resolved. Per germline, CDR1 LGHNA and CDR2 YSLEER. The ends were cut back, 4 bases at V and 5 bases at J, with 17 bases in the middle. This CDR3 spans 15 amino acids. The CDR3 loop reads CASSPVASTWTEAFF. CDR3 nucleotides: TGCGCCAGCAGCCCTGTCGCATCAACTTGGACTGAAGCTTTCTTT.